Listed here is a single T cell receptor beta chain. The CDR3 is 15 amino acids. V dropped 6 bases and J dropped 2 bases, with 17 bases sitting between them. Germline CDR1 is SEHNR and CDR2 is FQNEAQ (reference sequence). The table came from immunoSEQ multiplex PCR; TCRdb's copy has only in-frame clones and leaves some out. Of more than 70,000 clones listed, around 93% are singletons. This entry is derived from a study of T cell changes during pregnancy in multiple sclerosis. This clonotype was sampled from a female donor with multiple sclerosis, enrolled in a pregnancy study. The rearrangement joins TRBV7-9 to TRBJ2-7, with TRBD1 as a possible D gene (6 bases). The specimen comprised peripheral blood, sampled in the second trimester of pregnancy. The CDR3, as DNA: TGTGCCAGCAGGTCAGGGGACCTCAATGCCTACGAGCAGTACTTC. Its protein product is CASRSGDLNAYEQYF.